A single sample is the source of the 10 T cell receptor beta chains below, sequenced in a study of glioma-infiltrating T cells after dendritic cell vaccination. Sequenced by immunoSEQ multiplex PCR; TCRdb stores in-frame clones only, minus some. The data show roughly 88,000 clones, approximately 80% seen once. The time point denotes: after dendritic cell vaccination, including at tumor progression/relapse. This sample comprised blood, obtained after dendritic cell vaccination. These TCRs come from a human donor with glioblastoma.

The DNA of the CDR3 is TGTGCCAGCAGCCTGGACAGGGGAAGCCTACCTCGAGGCTACACCTTC. This codes for CASSLDRGSLPRGYTF. The gene calls are TRBV7-2 and TRBJ1-2; 9 nucleotides align to TRBD1. Looked up from germline, CDR1 is SGHTA and CDR2 is FQGNSA. The CDR3 spans 16 residues. The ends lost 5 bases at V and 8 bases at J; junction bases unmatched: 15.

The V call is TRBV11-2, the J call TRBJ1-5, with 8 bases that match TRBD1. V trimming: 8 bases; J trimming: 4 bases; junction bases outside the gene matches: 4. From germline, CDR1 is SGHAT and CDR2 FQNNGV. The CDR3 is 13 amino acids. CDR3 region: CASAGGRNQPQHF. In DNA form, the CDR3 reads TGTGCCAGCGCAGGGGGCAGAAATCAGCCCCAGCATTTT.

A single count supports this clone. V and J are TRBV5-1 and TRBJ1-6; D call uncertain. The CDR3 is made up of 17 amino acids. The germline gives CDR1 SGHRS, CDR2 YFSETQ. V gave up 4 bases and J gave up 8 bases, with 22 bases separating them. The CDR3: CASSPGNRDLGDSPLHF. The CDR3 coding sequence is TGCGCCAGCAGCCCTGGGAACCGGGATCTCGGGGATTCACCCCTCCACTTT.

The CDR3 here is CASSYGGRARNEQFF. Here the CDR3 DNA reads TGTGCCAGCAGTTATGGCGGGAGGGCCAGGAATGAGCAGTTCTTC. The chain is built from TRBV28 and TRBJ2-1, with 9 bases identical to TRBD2. The germline V gene encodes CDR1 MDHEN and CDR2 SYDVKM. The junction had 8 bases not matched to a gene; V was cut back by 4 bases and J by 7 bases. This CDR3 spans 15 amino acids.

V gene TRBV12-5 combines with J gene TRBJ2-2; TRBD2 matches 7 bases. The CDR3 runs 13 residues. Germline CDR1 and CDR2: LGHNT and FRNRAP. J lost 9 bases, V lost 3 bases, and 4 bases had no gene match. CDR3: CASGFGGSRELFF. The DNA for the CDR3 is TGTGCTAGTGGTTTTGGCGGGAGTCGGGAGCTGTTTTTT.

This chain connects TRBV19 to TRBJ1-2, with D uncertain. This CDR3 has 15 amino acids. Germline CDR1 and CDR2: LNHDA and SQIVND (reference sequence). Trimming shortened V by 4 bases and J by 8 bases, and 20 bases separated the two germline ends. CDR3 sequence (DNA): TGTGCCAGTAGTACCCCCCGACTCGGATCGCCCGGCTACACCTTC. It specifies CASSTPRLGSPGYTF.

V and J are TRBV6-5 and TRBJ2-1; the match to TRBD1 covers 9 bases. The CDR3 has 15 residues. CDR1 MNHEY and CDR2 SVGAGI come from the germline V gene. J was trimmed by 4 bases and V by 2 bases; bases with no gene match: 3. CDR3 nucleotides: TGTGCCAGCAGTTACCGGGACAGGGCATACAATGAGCAGTTCTTC. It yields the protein CASSYRDRAYNEQFF.

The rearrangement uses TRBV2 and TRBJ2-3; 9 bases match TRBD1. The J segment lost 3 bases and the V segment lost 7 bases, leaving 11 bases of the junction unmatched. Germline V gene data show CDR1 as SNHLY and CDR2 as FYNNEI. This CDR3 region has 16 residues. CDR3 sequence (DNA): TGTGCCAGCACGGAAGGGACAGGGCATGTGACAGATACGCAGTATTTT. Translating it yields CASTEGTGHVTDTQYF.

CDR3 nucleotides: TGTGCCAGCAGCAAAAGTCCGGACAGGGGCGTTATGAACACTGAAGCTTTCTTT. Residues: CASSKSPDRGVMNTEAFF. The V call is TRBV7-2, the J call TRBJ1-1, with 9 positions matching TRBD1. CDR1 is SGHTA and CDR2 is FQGNSA in the germline V gene. The CDR3 covers 18 residues. Germline trimming cut 5 bases from V and 0 bases from J; bases unmatched to any gene: 13. Complete variable domain (other parts from reference TRBV7-2 and TRBJ1-1): GAGVSQSPSNKVTEKGKDVELRCDPISGHTALYWYRQSLGQGLEFLIYFQGNSAPDKSGLPSDRFSAERTGGSVSTLTIQRTQQEDSAVYLCASSKSPDRGVMNTEAFFGQGTRLTVV.

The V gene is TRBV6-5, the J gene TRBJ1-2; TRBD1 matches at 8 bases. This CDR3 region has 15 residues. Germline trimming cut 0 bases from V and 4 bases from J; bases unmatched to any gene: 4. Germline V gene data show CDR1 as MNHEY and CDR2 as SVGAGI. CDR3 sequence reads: CASSYSNTGGYGYTF. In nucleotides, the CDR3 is TGTGCCAGCAGTTACTCGAACACAGGGGGCTATGGCTACACCTTC.